Included here is one T cell receptor (beta chain) sequence, with context. What it binds is not known. The source of the sample is a study of cytomegalovirus exposure and HLA in healthy donors. Study results and limitations: Later work found that TCR association rates differed between HLA loci; DRB1 had the most and HLA-C the fewest.

Use of 60 Vbeta and 13 Jbeta primers characterized the PCR. The repertoire was sequenced with immunoSEQ multiplex PCR; TCRdb's copy has only in-frame clones and lacks some. Counted here are roughly 110,000 clones, approximately 85% occurring once; the ten biggest clones make up 1.6%. With V trimmed by 2 bases and J by 10 bases, 10 bases remained unmatched. CDR3 length equals 15 residues. In germline, CDR1 is MNHEY, CDR2 SMNVEV (reference sequence). This receptor was identified in a man between 45 and 60 years old in good health and CMV-seronegative. The rearrangement joins TRBV27 to TRBJ2-4, with 8 bases aligning to TRBD1. The sample comprised PBMCs. The CDR3: CASSLGGRTGLIQYF. CDR3 coding DNA: TGTGCCAGCAGTTTAGGCGGTCGGACAGGGTTGATTCAGTACTTC.